This TCR beta chain was captured in a study of response to subunit inactivated influenza vaccine. Study observations and caveats: Authors suggested each seasonal influenza vaccination recruits few new T cells.

The length of the CDR3 is 16 residues. The germline gives CDR1 KGHSH, CDR2 LQKENI. V lost 3 bases to trimming and J lost 0 bases, with 14 bases between them. Via MiXCR, TCRdb re-called the RT-PCR reads, giving one row per CDR3 protein. The table records hundreds of thousands of distinct CDR3 sequences, 7.6% of them present only once. In regard to this clonotype: Its antigen is undetermined.

The material sequenced was PBMCs from blood, taken around 25 months after vaccination. The clonotype originates from a man aged 45-69 years who received an inactivated influenza vaccine. The chain is built from TRBV18 and TRBJ1-1; tentatively, D is TRBD1 (5 bases). This CDR3 reads CASSPPAGGMNTEAFF. CDR3 nucleotide sequence: TGTGCCAGCTCACCCCCGGCGGGGGGTATGAACACTGAAGCTTTCTTT.